This T cell receptor beta chain was obtained from a study of blood T cell repertoires in COVID-19. About the research overall: PBMCs, B-cell-depleted T cells, or T cells were the source of the cDNA or gDNA that made up the material.

Authors' analysis steps: Estimation of nucleated cell counts relied on the amplification of reference gene primers. The protocol was immunoSEQ multiplex PCR, while the TCRdb copy is restricted to in-frame clones and leaves out a portion. V and J calls and clone size are as listed in that table; D and trimming were resolved from the DNA. Seen here are some 40,000 clones, about nine tenths observed once, and the top ten hold just over 20%. The V and J ends lost 2 bases and 4 bases respectively, with 12 bases between them. The CDR3 is 15 amino acids. The germline gives CDR1 MNHEY, CDR2 SVGAGI. The chain uses TRBV6-5 and TRBJ2-1; possibly TRBD1 for D (6 bases). This TCR came from a man between 60 and 75 years old with acute or convalescent COVID-19. Sequencing was carried out using peripheral blood. This CDR3 is CASSYAQGLYNEQFF. DNA of the CDR3: TGTGCCAGCAGTTACGCACAGGGCCTATACAATGAGCAGTTCTTC.